Following are 22 T cell receptor beta chains from one sample sequenced in a study of shared clonotypes between healthy human individuals (dated by TCRdb to the early 2020s). Preparation of the library involved the immunoSEQ multiplex PCR assay. This is the immuneACCESS table as TCRdb keeps it, with only in-frame sequences that have V and J called. A part of the clones is gone; compared with another copy, unresolved V genes explain less than half, and the rest is unexplained. Across this sample there are about 2.4 million clones, with 90% to 95% seen only once. The ten largest clones capture around 0.37% of the sample. Source material: naive CD4+ T cells from PBMCs. According to the study, the label for this sample's cell subset or site signals: CD45RA+ positively selected. Source of these receptors: a man between 18 and 35 years old in good health. Some clones in this sample may be carry-over from other donors' samples.

The chain has TRBV27 and TRBJ2-1; no clear D. The CDR3 has 15 amino acids. With 8 bases removed from V and 4 bases from J, the gap between germline ends came to 18 bases. Germline CDR1 and CDR2: MNHEY and SMNVEV (reference sequence). For the CDR3, the DNA is TGTGCCAGCCGTCATGTTCTACGGCCGTACAATGAGCAGTTCTTC. Protein sequence: CASRHVLRPYNEQFF.

In its sample, this clone was seen a few times. The chain couples TRBV7-2 to TRBJ1-1, with D uncertain. With 4 bases removed from V and 1 base from J, the gap between germline ends came to 10 bases. Germline CDR1 is SGHTA and CDR2 is FQGNSA. The CDR3 spans 14 residues. As DNA, the CDR3 is TGTGCCAGCAGCTCCCGCCATCCGAACACTGAAGCTTTCTTT. It translates to CASSSRHPNTEAFF.

CDR3 loop: CASSATGTNEKLFF. CDR3 sequence (DNA): TGTGCCAGCAGTGCCACAGGGACTAATGAAAAACTGTTTTTT. The chain is built from TRBV9 and TRBJ1-4; D possibly corresponds to TRBD1 (6 bases). CDR3 length: 14 amino acids. Germline lookup yields CDR1 SGDLS and CDR2 YYNGEE. The V end was cut by 5 bases, the J end by 2 bases, with 10 bases between.

This sequence joins TRBV29-1 and TRBJ2-1; possibly TRBD2 for D (5 bases). Trimming left V 7 bases short and J 7 bases short, with 14 bases between. The CDR3 extends over 12 amino acids. Germline V gives CDR1 SQVTM, CDR2 ANQGSEA. CDR3 bases: TGCAGCGCACTGGACCCGGGGAATGAGCAGTTCTTC. It translates to CSALDPGNEQFF.

The J gene is TRBJ1-1, the V gene TRBV28; tentatively, D is TRBD1 (6 bases). The V gene's germline CDR1 is MDHEN and CDR2 SYDVKM. V lost 6 bases to trimming and J lost 3 bases, with 17 bases between them. The CDR3 covers 15 residues. The CDR3 nucleotides read TGTGCCAGCAGCCCGGTTGGGAGGGGGGACACTGAAGCTTTCTTT. Its protein product is CASSPVGRGDTEAFF.

J is TRBJ1-2 and V is TRBV28, with TRBD1 as a possible D gene (5 bases). This CDR3 has 15 residues. The germline V gene encodes CDR1 MDHEN and CDR2 SYDVKM. Trimming stripped 7 bases from V and 3 bases from J, with 18 bases between. CDR3 protein: CASTLLGGYDYGYTF. The CDR3 DNA sequence: TGTGCCAGCACCCTCCTTGGGGGGTATGACTATGGCTACACCTTC.

The V and J genes are TRBV5-1 and TRBJ2-2, with a possible D match to TRBD2 (5 bases). The V gene lost 0 bases and the J gene lost 3 bases, with 9 bases spanning the gap. The CDR3 length is 15 residues. Germline V gene data show CDR1 as SGHRS and CDR2 as YFSETQ. CDR3 sequence (DNA): TGCGCCAGCAGCTTGGAGAGGGTAGACACCGGGGAGCTGTTTTTT. Its translation is CASSLERVDTGELFF.

CDR3 sequence: CAISDDRTPYEQYF. DNA of the CDR3: TGTGCCATCAGTGATGACAGAACCCCCTACGAGCAGTACTTC. V is TRBV10-3 and J is TRBJ2-7, with D perhaps TRBD1 (5 bases). Germline CDR1 and CDR2: ENHRY and SYGVKD. With 3 bases removed from V and 2 bases from J, the gap between germline ends came to 11 bases. This CDR3 region has 14 residues.

V usage is TRBV2 and J usage is TRBJ2-2; D is unclear. Trimming removed 6 bases at V and 0 bases at J, with 11 bases between. Germline CDR1 is SNHLY and CDR2 is FYNNEI. The CDR3 consists of 15 residues. Here the CDR3 DNA reads TGTGCCAGCAGGACCGGGTTCGCGAACACCGGGGAGCTGTTTTTT. Translating it yields CASRTGFANTGELFF.

The chain couples TRBV4-1 to TRBJ2-2; tentatively, D is TRBD2 (6 bases). The V and J ends lost 8 bases and 6 bases respectively, with 22 bases between them. The CDR3 loop spans 16 amino acids. Germline assignment: CDR1 MGHRA and CDR2 YSYEKL. The CDR3 bases are TGCGCCAGCTCAAAACAGGATCGAGCGGGTTCCGGGGAGCTGTTTTTT. It encodes CASSKQDRAGSGELFF.

In regard to this clone: The sample contains more than one DNA sequence encoding this CDR3. CDR3 sequence reads: CASSPDRGSQPQHF. The CDR3 bases are TGTGCCAGCAGCCCAGACAGGGGCAGTCAGCCCCAGCATTTT. The chain has TRBV7-2 and TRBJ1-5; 8 bases align to TRBD1. The V gene's germline CDR1 is SGHTA and CDR2 FQGNSA. With V trimmed by 5 bases and J by 6 bases, 6 bases remained unmatched. The CDR3 has 14 residues.

The chain recombines TRBV28 with TRBJ1-1; D unclear. Trimming removed 4 bases at V and 11 bases at J, with 14 bases between. CDR3 size: 12 residues. The V gene's germline CDR1 is MDHEN and CDR2 SYDVKM. The CDR3 DNA is TGTGCCAGCAGTTCCCCGACGGTGAAGGCTTTCTTT. As protein: CASSSPTVKAFF.

The CDR3 DNA sequence: TGTGCCAGTAGTAAACAGGGCGGGAACACTGAAGCTTTCTTT. It is translated as CASSKQGGNTEAFF. The chain joins TRBV19 to TRBJ1-1, with a tentative D call TRBD1 (6 bases). V lost 4 bases and J 1 base, leaving 10 bases between the germline ends. Germline CDR1 reads LNHDA; CDR2 reads SQIVND (reference sequence). This CDR3 spans 14 amino acids.

This clone has just a few counts. This sample includes further DNA sequences coding for the same CDR3. The chain links TRBV28 to TRBJ1-2; D is unclear. The CDR3 runs 12 residues. Trimming cost V 8 bases and J 1 base, with 8 bases left between them. Germline CDR1 reads MDHEN; CDR2 reads SYDVKM. CDR3 DNA sequence: TGTGCCAGCTCGCGGCTTAACTATGGCTACACCTTC. Its protein is CASSRLNYGYTF.

This chain joins TRBV19 and TRBJ2-3, with D possibly being TRBD1 (6 bases). The CDR3 totals 15 residues. Germline CDR1 is LNHDA and CDR2 is SQIVND (reference sequence). Trimming took 6 bases from V and 1 from J, leaving 14 bases between them. The CDR3 nucleotides read TGTGCCAGTAGCTCCGGGACACTGCGCACAGATACGCAGTATTTT. Amino acid sequence: CASSSGTLRTDTQYF.

The V call is TRBV18, the J call TRBJ2-2; 7 nucleotides match TRBD1. V lost 3 bases and J lost 1; bases outside the gene matches: 5. Looked up from germline, CDR1 is KGHSH and CDR2 is LQKENI. The CDR3 spans 16 residues. The CDR3 spells CASSPRQGLNTGELFF. CDR3 DNA: TGTGCCAGCTCACCCCGACAGGGCTTGAACACCGGGGAGCTGTTTTTT.

The chain carries TRBV7-9 and TRBJ2-5; 9 nucleotides agree with TRBD1. Near its end, the DNA agrees better with TRBJ2-7, so the J call may be wrong. This CDR3 comprises 16 residues. Germline V gives CDR1 SEHNR, CDR2 FQNEAQ (reference sequence). The CDR3 region has the DNA TGTGCCAGCAGTTACAAAACAGGGGGCGACCGCTACGAGCAGTACTTC. Translated, it gives CASSYKTGGDRYEQYF.

The chain carries TRBV27 and TRBJ2-5; no firm D call. CDR1 MNHEY and CDR2 SMNVEV come from the germline V gene (reference sequence). The ends were cut back, 3 bases at V and 2 bases at J, with 7 bases in the middle. The CDR3 is 13 amino acids. CDR3 bases: TGTGCCAGCAGTTTCCAGCTACAAGAGACCCAGTACTTC. This gives the protein CASSFQLQETQYF.

A word on this clone: An end of the junction does not agree with germline; a read error may underlie this. Other nucleotide sequences in the sample specify the same CDR3. The chain links TRBV7-9 to TRBJ1-1, with 7 bases that match TRBD1. The CDR3 is 15 residues long. The germline V gene has CDR1 SEHNR and CDR2 FQNEAQ (reference sequence). CDR3 coding DNA: TGTGCCAGCAGCTTTAACAGGGGACGGAACACTGAAGCATTCTTT. Translated: CASSFNRGRNTEAFF.

The V call is TRBV7-2, the J call TRBJ2-2; perhaps TRBD2 as D (5 bases). Trimming left V 5 bases short and J 6 bases short, with 19 bases between. Germline V gives CDR1 SGHTA, CDR2 FQGNSA. The CDR3 loop spans 16 amino acids. The CDR3 bases are TGTGCCAGCAGCCTACAAAGCGGTGGTACAGCCGGGGAGCTGTTTTTT. Residues: CASSLQSGGTAGELFF.

In this sample, this clone turned up once. The V and J genes are TRBV5-1 and TRBJ2-1; 12 bases agree with TRBD2. Germline V gene sequence: CDR1 SGHRS, CDR2 YFSETQ. CDR3 size: 17 residues. After removal of 3 bases from V and 3 bases from J, the junction contained 7 bases not matched to a gene. The CDR3 coding sequence is TGCGCCAGCAGCTCAGCCCCTAGCGGGAGGGACTACAATGAGCAGTTCTTC. Translation gives CASSSAPSGRDYNEQFF. The full variable domain, completed using reference TRBV5-1 and TRBJ2-1, is KAGVTQTPRYLIKTRGQQVTLSCSPISGHRSVSWYQQTPGQGLQFLFEYFSETQRNKGNFPGRFSGRQFSNSRSEMNVSTLELGDSALYLCASSSAPSGRDYNEQFFGPGTRLTVL.

V is TRBV6-1 and J is TRBJ1-5; 10 positions agree with TRBD1. Germline CDR1 MNHNS, CDR2 SASEGT. The CDR3 is 15 residues long. The trim removed 4 bases at V and 3 bases at J, leaving 3 bases unmatched. CDR3 loop: CASSGGQGDNQPQHF. The CDR3, as DNA: TGTGCCAGCAGTGGCGGACAGGGGGACAATCAGCCCCAGCATTTT.